Following are 30 T cell receptor beta chains from one sample sequenced in a study of blood T cell repertoires in COVID-19. Profiling relied on immunoSEQ multiplex PCR, and the TCRdb table lists in-frame clones only, not all of them. The repertoire consists of 53,000 or so clones, with about 77% occurring once and the leading ten covering roughly 45%. The sequenced sample consisted of peripheral blood. The origin of the receptors is a man aged 70-80 years with active or convalescent COVID-19.

The gene calls are TRBV5-5 and TRBJ1-2, with TRBD1 as a possible D gene (5 bases). The CDR3 is 14 residues long. Germline CDR1 SGHKS, CDR2 YYEKEE (reference sequence). The V end lost 0 bases, the J end lost 4 bases, and 10 bases lay between the germline ends. For the CDR3, the DNA is TGTGCCAGCAGCTTGGGGGGGACTTTCTATGGCTACACCTTC. Residues: CASSLGGTFYGYTF. Using reference TRBV5-5 and TRBJ1-2 for the parts outside the CDR3, the full variable domain is DAGVTQSPTHLIKTRGQQVTLRCSPISGHKSVSWYQQVLGQGPQFIFQYYEKEERGRGNFPDRFSARQFPNYSSELNVNALLLGDSALYLCASSLGGTFYGYTFGSGTRLTVV.

The sample holds a few counts of this clone. The rearrangement uses TRBV29-1 and TRBJ1-1; maybe TRBD1 (5 bases). Germline-derived CDR1 and CDR2 are SQVTM and ANQGSEA. V was pared by 4 bases and J by 4 bases, with 13 bases between. The CDR3 spans 13 residues. The CDR3 region has the DNA TGCAGCGTTGGGGGCTGGAGGGGCACTGAAGCTTTCTTT. This encodes CSVGGWRGTEAFF.

This rearrangement joins TRBV7-9 to TRBJ1-2; 7 bases are shared with TRBD1. Trimming cost V 6 bases and J 4 bases; bases outside gene matches: 8. In germline, CDR1 is SEHNR, CDR2 FQNEAQ (reference sequence). The CDR3 runs to 14 residues. The CDR3 loop reads CASRQPGQIYGYTF. In DNA, the CDR3 is TGTGCCAGCAGGCAGCCGGGACAGATCTATGGCTACACCTTC. The full variable domain, in which reference TRBV7-9 and TRBJ1-2 provide the parts outside the CDR3, is DTGVSQNPRHKITKRGQNVTFRCDPISEHNRLYWYRQTLGQGPEFLTYFQNEAQLEKSRLLSDRFSAERPKGSFSTLEIQRTEQGDSAMYLCASRQPGQIYGYTFGSGTRLTVV.

This clone was seen a handful of times. V is TRBV6-5 and J is TRBJ2-3; 10 nucleotides agree with TRBD1. CDR3 length: 14 residues. J lost 5 bases, V lost 6 bases, and 5 bases had no gene match. CDR1 and CDR2 (germline): MNHEY, SVGAGI. The CDR3 here is CASSRRTGGDTQYF. The CDR3 nucleotides read TGTGCCAGCAGCCGCAGGACAGGGGGAGATACGCAGTATTTT.

The V and J genes are TRBV6-6 and TRBJ2-7; 14 bases line up with TRBD2. The CDR3 sequence is 16 residues long. Germline CDR1 MNHNY, CDR2 SVGAGI (reference sequence). With 5 bases clipped from V and 2 bases from J, the junction kept 5 bases outside the gene matches. The DNA for the CDR3 is TGTGCCAGCAGTAGGACTAGCGGGGGGACCGCCTACGAGCAGTACTTC. Its protein product is CASSRTSGGTAYEQYF.

The CDR3 region has the DNA TGTGCCAGCAGCTTAGAGACAGGGCTCACTGAAGCTTTCTTT. Translated: CASSLETGLTEAFF. The genes are TRBV7-9 and TRBJ1-1; 7 bases are shared with TRBD1. This CDR3 comprises 14 residues. V lost 1 base to trimming and J lost 4 bases; unmatched junction nucleotides: 3. The V gene's germline CDR1 is SEHNR and CDR2 FQNEAQ (reference sequence).

The CDR3 DNA sequence: TGCGCCAGCAGCCAAGAGGTCTGGGGGCGAACTGAAGCTTTCTTT. It codes for CASSQEVWGRTEAFF. J is TRBJ1-1 and V is TRBV4-3; perhaps TRBD1 as D (6 bases). Trimming removed 0 bases at V and 5 bases at J, with 13 bases between. CDR3 length: 15 amino acids. The germline V gene encodes CDR1 LGHNA and CDR2 YSLEER.

This clone was detected a few times. The gene calls are TRBV6-6 and TRBJ2-3, with D perhaps TRBD1 (5 bases). With 6 bases removed from V and 4 bases from J, the gap between germline ends came to 11 bases. Germline V gene sequence: CDR1 MNHNY, CDR2 SVGAGI (reference sequence). This CDR3 region has 13 residues. The CDR3 coding sequence is TGTGCCAGCAGCCCCAGGGATTCAGATACGCAGTATTTT. It specifies CASSPRDSDTQYF.

This clone was observed a handful of times. The chain has TRBV2 and TRBJ2-1; 9 bases are shared with TRBD1. The junction had 4 bases not matched to a gene; V was cut back by 6 bases and J by 7 bases. There are 13 residues in the CDR3. Germline CDR1 and CDR2: SNHLY and FYNNEI. CDR3 coding DNA: TGTGCCAGCAGAACGGACAGGGGAAATGAGCAGTTCTTC. This gives the protein CASRTDRGNEQFF.

J is TRBJ2-7 and V is TRBV5-1, with 12 positions matching TRBD2. Unmatched junction bases numbered 10, after V lost 4 bases and J lost 2 bases. This CDR3 contains 17 residues. The germline V gene has CDR1 SGHRS and CDR2 YFSETQ. The CDR3 region is CASSRGLRTSGTYEQYF. The CDR3 DNA reads TGCGCCAGCAGCCGGGGTCTCAGGACTAGCGGGACCTACGAGCAGTACTTC.

This clone was picked up one time. CDR3 DNA: TGTGCCAGCAGATATATCGCGGGGGCGGCATCTGGGGCCAACGTCCTGACTTTC. Its translation is CASRYIAGAASGANVLTF. The chain couples TRBV27 to TRBJ2-6; tentatively, D is TRBD2 (7 bases). The CDR3 spans 18 residues. V shed 6 bases and J shed 1 base, with 19 bases lying between them. Germline V lookup: CDR1 MNHEY, CDR2 SMNVEV (reference sequence).

The gene calls are TRBV27 and TRBJ2-1; the D gene is possibly TRBD2 (6 bases). Trimming removed 5 bases from V and 3 bases from J, with 17 bases in between. The CDR3 runs 16 residues. Germline V CDR1 and CDR2: MNHEY, SMNVEV (reference sequence). CDR3 loop: CASSPRIAAIYNEQFF. CDR3 sequence (DNA): TGTGCCAGCAGTCCCCGAATAGCGGCTATCTACAATGAGCAGTTCTTC.

This clone was seen only once. J is TRBJ1-4 and V is TRBV19; D might be TRBD1 (6 bases). The ends were cut back, 4 bases at V and 0 bases at J, with 9 bases in the middle. CDR3 length: 15 residues. Germline V gene sequence: CDR1 LNHDA, CDR2 SQIVND (reference sequence). The CDR3 reads CASSTGQTTNEKLFF. In nucleotides, the CDR3 is TGTGCCAGTAGTACAGGACAGACAACTAATGAAAAACTGTTTTTT.

There are a few counts of this clone. Here the CDR3 reads CASSRVYSNQPQHF. The DNA for the CDR3 is TGTGCCAGCAGCCGAGTTTATAGCAATCAGCCCCAGCATTTT. The rearrangement links TRBV5-6 to TRBJ1-5; D gene uncertain. This CDR3 comprises 14 residues. Trimming pared 4 bases from V and 0 bases from J, leaving 8 bases between. Germline values: CDR1 SGHDT, CDR2 YYEEEE.

This clone came up a few times. This sequence joins TRBV4-1 and TRBJ1-5; weak D call: TRBD1 (5 bases). The CDR3 is 16 amino acids. The germline gives CDR1 MGHRA, CDR2 YSYEKL. V lost 1 base to trimming and J lost 6 bases, with 16 bases between them. As DNA, the CDR3 is TGCGCCAGCAGCCAAGTCAGGGCCAGGCGTGGTCAGCCCCAGCATTTT. Its translation is CASSQVRARRGQPQHF.

The gene calls are TRBV6-2 or TRBV6-3 and TRBJ1-2; no clear D. The CDR3 totals 12 residues. Trimming removed 2 bases at V and 5 bases at J, with 6 bases between. Germline values: CDR1 MNHEY, CDR2 SVGEGT. CDR3 region: CASSYQSYGYTF. CDR3 nucleotides: TGTGCCAGCAGTTACCAGTCGTATGGCTACACCTTC.

This clone was observed a handful of times. This chain uses TRBV5-1 with TRBJ1-1, with 7 nucleotides matching TRBD1. With 0 bases clipped from V and 6 bases from J, the junction kept 5 bases outside the gene matches. There are 14 residues in the CDR3. Looked up from germline, CDR1 is SGHRS and CDR2 is YFSETQ. The CDR3 DNA sequence: TGCGCCAGCAGCTTGGTGCAGGGGGTGGCTGAAGCTTTCTTT. It translates to CASSLVQGVAEAFF.

The DNA of the CDR3 is TGTGCCAGCAGCTTATCCAGGAGCACAGATACGCAGTATTTT. Its protein product is CASSLSRSTDTQYF. The chain recombines TRBV7-9 with TRBJ2-3, with no clear D. This CDR3 comprises 14 residues. Germline V lookup: CDR1 SEHNR, CDR2 FQNEAQ (reference sequence). With 2 bases removed from V and 0 bases from J, the gap between germline ends came to 6 bases.

The chain links TRBV5-1 to TRBJ1-3; TRBD1 aligns across 10 bases. The CDR3 contains 17 residues. The junction had 4 bases not matched to a gene; V was cut back by 0 bases and J by 1 base. Germline loops: CDR1 SGHRS, CDR2 YFSETQ. In nucleotides, the CDR3 is TGCGCCAGCAGCTTGGAAGGGACAGGGGTTTCTGGAAACACCATATATTTT. Encoded protein: CASSLEGTGVSGNTIYF. The full variable domain, with the rest looked up from reference TRBV5-1 and TRBJ1-3, is KAGVTQTPRYLIKTRGQQVTLSCSPISGHRSVSWYQQTPGQGLQFLFEYFSETQRNKGNFPGRFSGRQFSNSRSEMNVSTLELGDSALYLCASSLEGTGVSGNTIYFGEGSWLTVV.

The chain has TRBV2 and TRBJ1-4; D is ambiguous. Germline V gives CDR1 SNHLY, CDR2 FYNNEI. V was cut by 8 bases and J by 4 bases, with 5 bases left in between. The CDR3 consists of 11 residues. The CDR3 DNA reads TGTGCCAGCCTTTTTAATGAAAAACTGTTTTTT. It translates to CASLFNEKLFF.

The CDR3 nucleotides are TGTGCCAGCAGCAAAGGGGTGAGGACAGGGAGGAATGAGCAGTTCTTC. Translating it yields CASSKGVRTGRNEQFF. The J gene is TRBJ2-1, the V gene TRBV21-1; no DNA check was done on the table's D call, TRBD1. TRBV21-1 is deemed a pseudogene. CDR3 size: 16 residues.

The CDR3: CASSPLGTGGLNYGYTF. Written as DNA, the CDR3 is TGTGCCAGCAGCCCTCTCGGTACAGGGGGCCTAAACTATGGCTACACCTTC. This rearrangement joins TRBV7-2 to TRBJ1-2, with TRBD1 matching 9 bases. Germline V gene data show CDR1 as SGHTA and CDR2 as FQGNSA. V was pared by 5 bases and J by 2 bases, with 12 bases of the junction left unmatched. This CDR3 is 17 amino acids long. Supplemented by reference TRBV7-2 and TRBJ1-2, the full variable domain reads GAGVSQSPSNKVTEKGKDVELRCDPISGHTALYWYRQSLGQGLEFLIYFQGNSAPDKSGLPSDRFSAERTGGSVSTLTIQRTQQEDSAVYLCASSPLGTGGLNYGYTFGSGTRLTVV.

As to this clone: Other DNA sequences in this sample translate to the same CDR3. The chain links TRBV11-3 to TRBJ1-1; TRBD1 agrees at 8 bases. Trimming removed 1 base from V and 2 bases from J; junction bases left unmatched: 3. This CDR3 comprises 15 residues. Germline-derived CDR1 and CDR2 are SGHNT and YENEEA. The CDR3 coding sequence is TGTGCCAGCAGCTTAGGGGGACAGGTAAACACTGAAGCTTTCTTT. Protein: CASSLGGQVNTEAFF.

This rearrangement joins TRBV7-2 to TRBJ2-5; tentative D call: TRBD1 (6 bases). The germline V gene has CDR1 SGHTA and CDR2 FQGNSA. V was trimmed by 6 bases and J by 1 base, leaving 12 bases between them. This CDR3 region has 14 residues. The CDR3 DNA reads TGTGCCAGCAGTTTCAGGGGTCCCCAAGAGACCCAGTACTTC. This codes for CASSFRGPQETQYF.

V gene TRBV10-2 combines with J gene TRBJ1-1, with 9 bases matching TRBD1. Germline CDR1 is WSHSY and CDR2 is SAAADI. V lost 6 bases, J lost 1 base, and 3 bases stayed unmatched. The CDR3 extends over 14 amino acids. The CDR3 sequence is CASRETGGNTEAFF. DNA for the CDR3: TGCGCCAGCAGAGAGACAGGGGGGAACACTGAAGCTTTCTTT.

V gene TRBV2 combines with J gene TRBJ2-1, with 7 bases lining up with TRBD2. J was trimmed by 2 bases and V by 6 bases; bases with no gene match: 1. Germline assignment: CDR1 SNHLY and CDR2 FYNNEI. The CDR3 has 13 residues. CDR3 amino acids: CASRRETYNEQFF. The CDR3 bases are TGTGCCAGCAGGCGGGAGACCTACAATGAGCAGTTCTTC.

This rearrangement joins TRBV15 to TRBJ2-7; possibly TRBD2 for D (6 bases). This CDR3 is built from 13 residues. In germline, CDR1 is LNHNV, CDR2 YYDKDF (reference sequence). Trimming pared 2 bases from V and 3 bases from J, leaving 8 bases between. The CDR3 DNA follows: TGTGCCACCAGCAGACAGGGAGGCTACGAGCAGTACTTC. Its translation is CATSRQGGYEQYF. Based on the CDR3 plus reference TRBV15 and TRBJ2-7, the full variable domain is DAMVIQNPRYQVTQFGKPVTLSCSQTLNHNVMYWYQQKSSQAPKLLFHYYDKDFNNEADTPDNFQSRRPNTSFCFLDIRSPGLGDTAMYLCATSRQGGYEQYFGPGTRLTVT.

The chain carries TRBV14 and TRBJ1-2; D remains ambiguous. The V and J ends lost 1 base and 3 bases respectively, with 9 bases between them. Germline values: CDR1 SGHDN, CDR2 FVKESK. The CDR3 length is 14 residues. The CDR3 DNA reads TGTGCCAGCAGCCAAGGCCGCGCTTACTATGGCTACACCTTC. Translated: CASSQGRAYYGYTF.

The chain employs TRBV19 and TRBJ2-3, with 7 bases identical to TRBD1. The germline gives CDR1 LNHDA, CDR2 SQIVND (reference sequence). CDR3 length: 14 residues. V was clipped by 6 bases and J by 2 bases; unmatched bases: 5. CDR3 DNA sequence: TGTGCCAGTAGACCGGGACAGTACACAGATACGCAGTATTTT. Translation: CASRPGQYTDTQYF.

V gene TRBV28 combines with J gene TRBJ1-2; 8 bases align to TRBD1. Germline trimming cut 2 bases from V and 8 bases from J; bases unmatched to any gene: 7. The CDR3 has 14 amino acids. CDR1 is MDHEN and CDR2 is SYDVKM in the germline V gene. The CDR3 nucleotides read TGTGCCAGCAGTTTACCCCAGGGGGCTCGCGGCTACACCTTC. Translating it yields CASSLPQGARGYTF.